The 8 T cell receptor beta chains given below trace back to one sample, sequenced in a study of T cells in narcolepsy. Clones were read by immunoSEQ multiplex PCR, and TCRdb kept only the in-frame ones, dropping some. The sample holds around 30,000 clones; more than 75% are singletons and the top ten take 2% to 2.5%. Input material: memory (CD45RA-) CD4+ T cells from blood. The receptors were gathered from a human donor in good health.

V gene TRBV7-2 combines with J gene TRBJ1-2, with D maybe TRBD1 (6 bases). The CDR3 length is 13 residues. Germline CDR1 is SGHTA and CDR2 is FQGNSA. Trimming removed 1 base at V and 6 bases at J, with 9 bases between. The CDR3 DNA reads as TGTGCCAGCAGCTTAGGTCCAGGGGATGGCTACACCTTC. This codes for CASSLGPGDGYTF. Together with reference TRBV7-2 and TRBJ1-2, the CDR3 gives the full variable domain: GAGVSQSPSNKVTEKGKDVELRCDPISGHTALYWYRQSLGQGLEFLIYFQGNSAPDKSGLPSDRFSAERTGGSVSTLTIQRTQQEDSAVYLCASSLGPGDGYTFGSGTRLTVV.

This clone came up a few times. The chain uses TRBV7-9 and TRBJ2-5; a weak D match, TRBD1 (5 bases). The ends were cut back, 5 bases at V and 0 bases at J, with 10 bases in the middle. The CDR3 loop spans 14 amino acids. From germline, CDR1 is SEHNR and CDR2 FQNEAQ (reference sequence). The CDR3, as DNA: TGTGCCAGCAGCCCACGCAGGGACCAAGAGACCCAGTACTTC. Translating it yields CASSPRRDQETQYF.

The chain couples TRBV27 to TRBJ2-7; the D gene is possibly TRBD2 (5 bases). Per germline, CDR1 MNHEY and CDR2 SMNVEV (reference sequence). The CDR3 is 13 amino acids. V was pared by 8 bases and J by 6 bases, with 17 bases between. CDR3 sequence: CASGGGPSREQYF. CDR3 nucleotides: TGTGCCAGCGGAGGCGGACCTTCTCGCGAGCAGTACTTC.

CDR3 DNA: TGTGCCAGTAGTGACAGGGGACTGAACACTGAAGCTTTCTTT. Its protein product is CASSDRGLNTEAFF. The V gene is TRBV19, the J gene TRBJ1-1; TRBD1 matches at 8 bases. This CDR3 has 14 residues. V was clipped by 5 bases and J by 0 bases; unmatched bases: 2. In germline, CDR1 is LNHDA, CDR2 SQIVND (reference sequence).

This chain uses TRBV12-5 with TRBJ1-5; the D gene is possibly TRBD1 (5 bases). V was pared by 0 bases and J by 3 bases, with 18 bases between. The germline CDR1 and CDR2 sequences are LGHNT and FRNRAP. This CDR3 comprises 18 residues. CDR3 nucleotides: TGTGCTAGTGGTTTGGTCGCCATTACCGGGGACCCCAATCAGCCCCAGCATTTT. Amino acids: CASGLVAITGDPNQPQHF.

This rearrangement joins TRBV5-8 to TRBJ1-5; TRBD1 agrees at 7 bases. The CDR3 length is 16 residues. Losses at the gene ends were 2 bases for V and 1 base for J; bases not matched to a gene: 6. Germline lookup yields CDR1 SGHTS and CDR2 YDEGEE. CDR3 loop: CASSFHRGWSNQPQHF. The CDR3 bases are TGTGCCAGCAGCTTTCACAGGGGTTGGAGCAATCAGCCCCAGCATTTT.

A few counts support this clone. The chain couples TRBV11-3 to TRBJ2-5; tentatively, D is TRBD1 (5 bases). Germline loops: CDR1 SGHNT, CDR2 YENEEA. The V end was cut by 2 bases, the J end by 2 bases, with 12 bases between. The CDR3 has 15 amino acids. This chain's CDR3 is CASSLNWGPQETQYF. Written as DNA, the CDR3 is TGTGCCAGCAGCTTAAATTGGGGCCCGCAAGAGACCCAGTACTTC. Using reference TRBV11-3 and TRBJ2-5 for the parts outside the CDR3, the full variable domain is EAGVVQSPRYKIIEKKQPVAFWCNPISGHNTLYWYLQNLGQGPELLIRYENEEAVDDSQLPKDRFSAERLKGVDSTLKIQPAELGDSAVYLCASSLNWGPQETQYFGPGTRLLVL.

This chain joins TRBV5-6 and TRBJ2-7; 8 positions agree with TRBD1. Germline assignment: CDR1 SGHDT and CDR2 YYEEEE. The V and J ends lost 4 bases and 3 bases, in that order; junction bases with no gene match: 3. This CDR3 comprises 13 residues. CDR3 DNA: TGTGCCAGCAGCAGGACAGGGATCTACGAGCAGTACTTC. Protein sequence: CASSRTGIYEQYF. Complete variable domain (other parts from reference TRBV5-6 and TRBJ2-7): DAGVTQSPTHLIKTRGQQVTLRCSPKSGHDTVSWYQQALGQGPQFIFQYYEEEERQRGNFPDRFSGHQFPNYSSELNVNALLLGDSALYLCASSRTGIYEQYFGPGTRLTVT.